The 3 T cell receptor beta chains listed next were all sequenced from one sample in a study of T cells in Graves' hyperthyroidism and ophthalmopathy (dated by TCRdb to between 2018 and 2020). The library was obtained by multiplex PCR. The sequencer was an Illumina HiSeq 2000. Amplification of TCR beta CDR3 regions was carried out from RNA transcripts. For the first round of RT-PCR on the TCR CDR3, the HTBI primer set was used together with the Qiagen OneStep RT-PCR kit. TCRdb cleaned the public reads at Q25 with fastp, built clones with MiXCR and kept in-frame beta chains. All rows with the same CDR3 protein become a single entry with the most common DNA and genes. The sample records some 600,000 distinct CDR3 sequences, approximately 15% of which are singletons. Of the sample, under 7% is held by the ten largest clones. The sequenced sample consisted of blood. Every receptor here comes from a young woman with Graves' hyperthyroidism that later progressed to Graves' ophthalmopathy.

This clonotype has at least ten counts. The V and J genes are TRBV9 and TRBJ2-3, with TRBD2 identical over 7 bases. The germline CDR1 and CDR2 sequences are SGDLS and YYNGEE. The CDR3 totals 15 residues. V lost 0 bases to trimming and J lost 9 bases; unmatched junction nucleotides: 10. The CDR3 bases are TGTGCCAGCAGCGTAGAATCGGGCCGGGGGGAAACGCAGTATTTT. It specifies CASSVESGRGETQYF.

This clonotype was detected ten times or more. This rearrangement joins TRBV14 to TRBJ1-1, with D possibly being TRBD1 (5 bases). V was clipped by 5 bases and J by 0 bases, with 19 bases between them. Germline V gene lookup returns CDR1 SGHDN and CDR2 FVKESK. The CDR3 is 17 residues long. The CDR3, as DNA: TGTGCCAGCAGCTCATTCTGGGACGCTACCATGAACACTGAAGCTTTCTTT. This codes for CASSSFWDATMNTEAFF. The full variable domain, in which reference TRBV14 and TRBJ1-1 provide the parts outside the CDR3, is EAGVTQFPSHSVIEKGQTVTLRCDPISGHDNLYWYRRVMGKEIKFLLHFVKESKQDESGMPNNRFLAERTGGTYSTLKVQPAELEDSGVYFCASSSFWDATMNTEAFFGQGTRLTVV.

This clonotype was counted once. A much larger clone lies a single base off, so this may be a read error. The rearrangement links TRBV7-9 to TRBJ2-7, with D maybe TRBD1 (5 bases). CDR3 length: 15 residues. The germline gives CDR1 SEHNR, CDR2 FQNEAQ (reference sequence). CDR3 bases: TGTGCCAACAGCCAGGGCCTAGATACATCCTACGAGCAGTACTTC. Its translation: CANSQGLDTSYEQYF.